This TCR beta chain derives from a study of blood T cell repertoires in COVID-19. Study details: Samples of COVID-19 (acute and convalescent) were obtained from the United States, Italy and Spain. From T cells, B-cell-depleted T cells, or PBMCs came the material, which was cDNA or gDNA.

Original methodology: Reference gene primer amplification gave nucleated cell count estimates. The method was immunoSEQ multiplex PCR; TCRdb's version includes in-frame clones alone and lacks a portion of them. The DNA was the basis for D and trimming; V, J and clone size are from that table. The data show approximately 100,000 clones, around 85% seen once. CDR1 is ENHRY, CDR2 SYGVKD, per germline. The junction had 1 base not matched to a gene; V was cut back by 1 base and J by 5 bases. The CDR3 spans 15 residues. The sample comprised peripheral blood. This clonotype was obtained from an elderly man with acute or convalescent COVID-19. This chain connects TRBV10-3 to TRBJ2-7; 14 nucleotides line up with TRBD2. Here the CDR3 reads CAISEWGLAGDEQYF. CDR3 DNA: TGTGCCATCAGTGAGTGGGGACTAGCGGGAGACGAGCAGTACTTC.